This TCR beta chain is drawn from a study of CD8 T cells in ankylosing spondylitis. The study's findings and limits: Reportedly, disease-linked clones are significantly enriched in ankylosing spondylitis patients' matched synovial fluid. A CD8+ phenotype characterized the disease-linked clones, which were relatively rare in peripheral blood.

Per the germline V gene, CDR1 is SGDLS and CDR2 is YYNGEE. V shed 3 bases, J shed 0 bases, and the junction held 9 bases outside the gene matches. This CDR3 contains 17 residues. This clonotype has ten or more counts. Its target is unknown. TCR beta libraries were made by quantitative 5'-RACE with molecular barcodes. TCRdb re-called the 5' RACE reads through MiXCR, storing one row per CDR3 protein. The data hold 7,500 to 10,000 distinct CDR3 sequences, with 5% to 6.5% observed a single time. Sequenced: blood, either unsorted or a sorted T cell fraction (not recorded which). The TCR sequence derives from a female donor with ankylosing spondylitis or in good health (not recorded which). The V gene is TRBV9, the J gene TRBJ2-1, with 7 nucleotides matching TRBD2. CDR3 in amino acids: CASSGGGRETSYNEQFF. CDR3 in DNA: TGTGCCAGCAGCGGGGGAGGGCGGGAGACCTCCTACAATGAGCAGTTCTTC. Drawing the rest from reference TRBV9 and TRBJ2-1, the complete variable domain is DSGVTQTPKHLITATGQRVTLRCSPRSGDLSVYWYQQSLDQGLQFLIQYYNGEERAKGNILERFSAQQFPDLHSELNLSSLELGDSALYFCASSGGGRETSYNEQFFGPGTRLTVL.